This is a list of T cell receptor beta chains from one sample in a study of cytomegalovirus exposure and HLA in healthy donors. Clones were read by immunoSEQ multiplex PCR, and TCRdb kept only the in-frame ones, dropping some. The sample contains about 190,000 clones, around 87% of which appear only once. The specimen sequenced was PBMCs. The receptor set was obtained from a man younger than 45 in good health and CMV-seronegative. Each CDR3 is given with its conserved first and last residue. The D gene is left open where the match is weak. Expanded clones are given a class, and other clones once, few, many or no size at all.

cdr3_aa: CARRGNTIYF; cdr3_nt: TGTGCCAGGAGGGGAAACACCATATATTTT; clone_size: NA; d_call: NA; j_call: TRBJ1-3; v_call: TRBV6-1
cdr3_aa: CASSIDLFDTEAFF; cdr3_nt: TGTGCCAGTAGTATAGATCTATTTGACACTGAAGCTTTCTTT; clone_size: NA; d_call: NA; j_call: TRBJ1-1; v_call: TRBV19
cdr3_aa: CASSLEIWGYTF; cdr3_nt: TGTGCCAGCAGCTTGGAGATATGGGGCTACACCTTC; clone_size: NA; d_call: NA; j_call: TRBJ1-2; v_call: TRBV7-9
cdr3_aa: CASSPPGQGAHEQYF; cdr3_nt: TGTGCCAGCAGTCCCCCCGGACAGGGGGCCCACGAGCAGTACTTC; clone_size: NA; d_call: TRBD1; j_call: TRBJ2-7; v_call: TRBV28
cdr3_aa: CASRTGDLRDTQYF; cdr3_nt: TGTGCCAGCAGAACGGGGGACCTCCGCGATACGCAGTATTTT; clone_size: NA; d_call: NA; j_call: TRBJ2-3; v_call: TRBV2
cdr3_aa: CASSLAGQGALNTGELFF; cdr3_nt: TGCGCCAGCAGCTTGGCCGGACAGGGGGCCCTGAACACCGGGGAGCTGTTTTTT; clone_size: once; d_call: TRBD1; j_call: TRBJ2-2; v_call: TRBV5-1
cdr3_aa: CASSRGLRSNTGELFF; cdr3_nt: TGTGCCAGCAGCCGCGGGCTGAGATCGAACACCGGGGAGCTGTTTTTT; clone_size: few; d_call: NA; j_call: TRBJ2-2; v_call: TRBV7-6
cdr3_aa: CSAGMRNTEAFF; cdr3_nt: TGCAGCGCGGGTATGCGGAACACTGAAGCTTTCTTT; clone_size: NA; d_call: NA; j_call: TRBJ1-1; v_call: TRBV29-1
cdr3_aa: CASSPSSTGELFF; cdr3_nt: TGTGCCAGCAGCCCTTCTTCCACCGGGGAGCTGTTTTTT; clone_size: once; d_call: NA; j_call: TRBJ2-2; v_call: TRBV7-9
cdr3_aa: CASSSLPIAGNEQFF; cdr3_nt: TGTGCCAGCAGTTCCCTACCGATTGCGGGCAATGAGCAGTTCTTC; clone_size: NA; d_call: NA; j_call: TRBJ2-1; v_call: TRBV7-6
cdr3_aa: CASSLASGQGNTGELFF; cdr3_nt: TGTGCCAGCAGCTTGGCCTCCGGACAGGGGAACACCGGGGAGCTGTTTTTT; clone_size: NA; d_call: TRBD1; j_call: TRBJ2-2; v_call: TRBV5-4
cdr3_aa: CAWIGGATEAFF; cdr3_nt: TGTGCCTGGATAGGGGGCGCGACTGAAGCTTTCTTT; clone_size: few; d_call: TRBD1; j_call: TRBJ1-1; v_call: TRBV30
cdr3_aa: CASSEDTATNEKLFF; cdr3_nt: TGTGCCAGCAGTGAAGATACTGCAACTAATGAAAAACTGTTTTTT; clone_size: NA; d_call: NA; j_call: TRBJ1-4; v_call: TRBV25-1
cdr3_aa: CASSSTGEGYTF; cdr3_nt: TGTGCCAGCAGCTCGACAGGGGAGGGCTACACCTTC; clone_size: NA; d_call: TRBD1; j_call: TRBJ1-2; v_call: TRBV7-6
cdr3_aa: CASSLVSGTGGLDTQYF; cdr3_nt: TGTGCCAGCAGCTTAGTTAGCGGGACAGGGGGCTTAGATACGCAGTATTTT; clone_size: few; d_call: TRBD1; j_call: TRBJ2-3; v_call: TRBV7-2
cdr3_aa: CASSSSGGASYEQYF; cdr3_nt: TGTGCCAGCAGCTCGAGCGGGGGGGCCTCCTACGAGCAGTACTTC; clone_size: NA; d_call: TRBD2; j_call: TRBJ2-7; v_call: TRBV5-4
cdr3_aa: CASSVQGATEAFF; cdr3_nt: TGTGCCAGCAGTGTACAGGGCGCCACTGAAGCTTTCTTT; clone_size: NA; d_call: NA; j_call: TRBJ1-1; v_call: TRBV6-1
cdr3_aa: CASSIGPGHSTDTQYF; cdr3_nt: TGTGCCAGCAGCATAGGACCGGGACATAGCACAGATACGCAGTATTTT; clone_size: NA; d_call: NA; j_call: TRBJ2-3; v_call: TRBV7-4
cdr3_aa: CAWSVIGDQETQYF; cdr3_nt: TGTGCCTGGAGTGTAATAGGGGACCAAGAGACCCAGTACTTC; clone_size: NA; d_call: NA; j_call: TRBJ2-5; v_call: TRBV30
cdr3_aa: CASSLPGSSGNTIYF; cdr3_nt: TGTGCCAGCAGCTTACCCGGGAGCTCTGGAAACACCATATATTTT; clone_size: NA; d_call: NA; j_call: TRBJ1-3; v_call: TRBV7-9
cdr3_aa: CASSEGGWEQYF; cdr3_nt: TGTGCCAGCAGTGAGGGAGGGTGGGAGCAGTACTTC; clone_size: NA; d_call: TRBD2; j_call: TRBJ2-5; v_call: TRBV25-1
cdr3_aa: CASSLTQTGPYNEQFF; cdr3_nt: TGTGCCAGCAGCTTAACCCAGACAGGGCCCTACAATGAGCAGTTCTTC; clone_size: once; d_call: TRBD1; j_call: TRBJ2-1; v_call: TRBV28
cdr3_aa: CATGRGALDGYTF; cdr3_nt: TGTGCCACCGGGAGGGGGGCCCTAGACGGCTACACCTTC; clone_size: NA; d_call: NA; j_call: TRBJ1-2; v_call: TRBV6-5
cdr3_aa: CASSFGLVQETQYF; cdr3_nt: TGTGCCAGCAGCTTCGGACTCGTCCAAGAGACCCAGTACTTC; clone_size: NA; d_call: NA; j_call: TRBJ2-5; v_call: TRBV7-2
cdr3_aa: CASREGRGRQGSPLHF; cdr3_nt: TGTGCCAGCAGAGAAGGGCGGGGGCGGCAGGGTTCACCCCTCCACTTT; clone_size: NA; d_call: NA; j_call: TRBJ1-6; v_call: TRBV2
cdr3_aa: CASSVGNSGANVLTF; cdr3_nt: TGTGCCAGCAGCGTCGGGAACTCTGGGGCCAACGTCCTGACTTTC; clone_size: few; d_call: NA; j_call: TRBJ2-6; v_call: TRBV7-9
cdr3_aa: CASSQETGSANYGYTF; cdr3_nt: TGCGCCAGCAGCCAAGAGACAGGTTCCGCTAACTATGGCTACACCTTC; clone_size: NA; d_call: NA; j_call: TRBJ1-2; v_call: TRBV4-3
cdr3_aa: CSVGGGERLANEKLFF; cdr3_nt: TGCAGCGTTGGTGGAGGGGAACGTCTTGCTAATGAAAAACTGTTTTTT; clone_size: NA; d_call: NA; j_call: TRBJ1-4; v_call: TRBV29-1
cdr3_aa: CASSLGGSDTQYF; cdr3_nt: TGTGCCAGCAGCTTAGGAGGGTCCGATACGCAGTATTTT; clone_size: once; d_call: NA; j_call: TRBJ2-3; v_call: TRBV7-9
cdr3_aa: CASSIERAAGANVLTF; cdr3_nt: TGTGCCAGCAGTATCGAGCGGGCTGCTGGGGCCAACGTCCTGACTTTC; clone_size: NA; d_call: NA; j_call: TRBJ2-6; v_call: TRBV2
cdr3_aa: CASSRVGAYEQYF; cdr3_nt: TGTGCCAGCAGCCGGGTAGGGGCTTACGAGCAGTACTTC; clone_size: few; d_call: NA; j_call: TRBJ2-7; v_call: TRBV4-2
cdr3_aa: CASSLRQGSWLSNQPQHF; cdr3_nt: TGTGCCAGCAGCTTACGGCAGGGGAGTTGGTTGAGCAATCAGCCCCAGCATTTT; clone_size: NA; d_call: NA; j_call: TRBJ1-5; v_call: TRBV7-6
cdr3_aa: CASSQVGLTGDTF; cdr3_nt: TGCGCCAGCAGCCAAGTTGGCTTGACGGGGGATACCTTC; clone_size: few; d_call: NA; j_call: TRBJ1-2; v_call: TRBV4-3
cdr3_aa: CASSATGFEAFF; cdr3_nt: TGTGCCAGCAGCGCGACAGGTTTTGAAGCTTTCTTT; clone_size: NA; d_call: NA; j_call: TRBJ1-1; v_call: TRBV5-5
cdr3_aa: CASSQGTSGPYNEQFF; cdr3_nt: TGCGCCAGCAGCCAAGGTACTAGCGGCCCCTACAATGAGCAGTTCTTC; clone_size: NA; d_call: TRBD2; j_call: TRBJ2-1; v_call: TRBV5-1
cdr3_aa: CASARQGGNSPLHF; cdr3_nt: TGTGCCAGCGCCCGACAGGGGGGAAATTCACCCCTCCACTTT; clone_size: NA; d_call: TRBD1; j_call: TRBJ1-6; v_call: TRBV18
cdr3_aa: CSALTTGGAETQYF; cdr3_nt: TGCAGCGCCCTAACCACAGGGGGCGCAGAGACCCAGTACTTC; clone_size: NA; d_call: TRBD1; j_call: TRBJ2-5; v_call: TRBV29-1
cdr3_aa: CASSQCKKTGADEKLFF; cdr3_nt: TGCGCCAGCAGTCAGTGCAAAAAAACAGGGGCAGATGAAAAACTGTTTTTT; clone_size: NA; d_call: TRBD1; j_call: TRBJ1-4; v_call: TRBV23-1
cdr3_aa: CASSYQGSNYGYTF; cdr3_nt: TGTGCCAGCAGCTACCAGGGATCTAACTATGGCTACACCTTC; clone_size: NA; d_call: NA; j_call: TRBJ1-2; v_call: TRBV7-8
cdr3_aa: CAISESGSRSSYEQYF; cdr3_nt: TGTGCCATCAGTGAGTCGGGGAGCAGGAGCTCCTACGAGCAGTACTTC; clone_size: NA; d_call: NA; j_call: TRBJ2-7; v_call: TRBV10-3
cdr3_aa: CASSQRQGKNEQFF; cdr3_nt: TGTGCCAGCAGCCAACGACAGGGAAAGAATGAGCAGTTCTTC; clone_size: NA; d_call: TRBD1; j_call: TRBJ2-1; v_call: TRBV11-2